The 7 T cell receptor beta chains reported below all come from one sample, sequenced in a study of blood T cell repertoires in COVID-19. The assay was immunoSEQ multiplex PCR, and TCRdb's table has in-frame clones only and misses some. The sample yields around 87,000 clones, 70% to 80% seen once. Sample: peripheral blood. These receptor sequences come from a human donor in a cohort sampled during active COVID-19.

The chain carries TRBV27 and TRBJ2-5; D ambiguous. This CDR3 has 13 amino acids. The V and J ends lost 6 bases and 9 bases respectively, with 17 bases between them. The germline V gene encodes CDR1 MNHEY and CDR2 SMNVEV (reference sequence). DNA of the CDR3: TGTGCCAGCAGCAAGAGGCCCCCCATGGCCCAGTACTTC. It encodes CASSKRPPMAQYF.

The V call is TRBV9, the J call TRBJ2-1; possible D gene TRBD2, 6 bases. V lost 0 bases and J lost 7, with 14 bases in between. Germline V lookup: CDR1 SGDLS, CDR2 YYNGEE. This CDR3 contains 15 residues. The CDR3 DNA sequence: TGTGCCAGCAGCGTAGGGGCGGGGTTGGGAAATGAGCAGTTCTTC. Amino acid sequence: CASSVGAGLGNEQFF. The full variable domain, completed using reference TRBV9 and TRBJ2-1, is DSGVTQTPKHLITATGQRVTLRCSPRSGDLSVYWYQQSLDQGLQFLIQYYNGEERAKGNILERFSAQQFPDLHSELNLSSLELGDSALYFCASSVGAGLGNEQFFGPGTRLTVL.

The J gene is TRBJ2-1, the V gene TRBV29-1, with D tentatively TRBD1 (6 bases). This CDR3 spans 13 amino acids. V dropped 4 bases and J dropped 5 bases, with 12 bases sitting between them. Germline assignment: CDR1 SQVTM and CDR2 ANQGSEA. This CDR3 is CSVAQGAHNEQFF. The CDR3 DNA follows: TGCAGCGTTGCACAGGGAGCGCACAATGAGCAGTTCTTC.

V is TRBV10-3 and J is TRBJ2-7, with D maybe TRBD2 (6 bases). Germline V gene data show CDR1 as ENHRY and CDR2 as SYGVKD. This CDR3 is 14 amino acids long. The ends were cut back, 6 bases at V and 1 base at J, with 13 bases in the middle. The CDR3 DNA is TGTGCCATCAGGGAGAGGGACTGGTCCTACGAGCAGTACTTC. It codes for CAIRERDWSYEQYF.

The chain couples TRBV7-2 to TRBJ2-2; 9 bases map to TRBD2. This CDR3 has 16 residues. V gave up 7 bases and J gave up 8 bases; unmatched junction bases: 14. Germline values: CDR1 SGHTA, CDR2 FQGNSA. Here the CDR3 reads CASKRGFSGSFGELFF. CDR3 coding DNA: TGTGCCAGCAAGAGGGGGTTTAGCGGGAGTTTTGGGGAGCTGTTTTTT. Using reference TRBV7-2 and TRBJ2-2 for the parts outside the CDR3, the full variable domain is GAGVSQSPSNKVTEKGKDVELRCDPISGHTALYWYRQSLGQGLEFLIYFQGNSAPDKSGLPSDRFSAERTGGSVSTLTIQRTQQEDSAVYLCASKRGFSGSFGELFFGEGSRLTVL.

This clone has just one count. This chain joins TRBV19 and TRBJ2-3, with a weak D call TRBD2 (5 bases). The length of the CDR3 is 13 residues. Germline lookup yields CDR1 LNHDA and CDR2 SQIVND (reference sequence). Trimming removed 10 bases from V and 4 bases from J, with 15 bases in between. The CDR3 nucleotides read TGTGCCACCAAACGGACTGGTGCAGATACGCAGTATTTT. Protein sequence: CATKRTGADTQYF.

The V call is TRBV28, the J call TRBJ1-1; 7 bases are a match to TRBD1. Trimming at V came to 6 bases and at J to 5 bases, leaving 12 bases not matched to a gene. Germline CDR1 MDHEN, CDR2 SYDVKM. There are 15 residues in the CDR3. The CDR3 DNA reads TGTGCCAGCAGCCGTACGGGACAGAGGACAACTGAAGCTTTCTTT. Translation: CASSRTGQRTTEAFF.